One T cell receptor (beta chain) is described in this entry. Libraries were prepared by immunoSEQ multiplex PCR; TCRdb keeps only in-frame clonotypes and omits some of them. The data hold 24,000 or so clones, with approximately 71% observed a single time. The CDR3 has 15 amino acids. Germline assignment: CDR1 GTSNPN and CDR2 SVGIG (reference sequence). Trimming took 1 base from V and 5 from J, leaving 15 bases between them. The data belong to a study of cytotoxic CD8 clonotypes in ibrutinib-treated CLL. About the research overall: Patient counts were 11 relapsed/refractory, under 16 treatment-naive and some 17 IGHV unmutated.

The material sequenced was PBMCs, taken after 12 months of ibrutinib treatment. The chain employs TRBV30 and TRBJ1-5; a weak D match, TRBD1 (6 bases). The receptor was derived from a human donor with chronic lymphocytic leukemia. The CDR3 DNA sequence: TGTGCCTGGAGTGCCACGGGGGCCGTCTATCAGCCCCAGCATTTT. This sequence encodes CAWSATGAVYQPQHF. The entire variable domain, with the rest obtained from reference TRBV30 and TRBJ1-5, is as follows: SQTIHQWPATLVQPVGSPLSLECTVEGTSNPNLYWYRQAAGRGLQLLFYSVGIGQISSEVPQNLSASRPQDRQFILSSKKLLLSDSGFYLCAWSATGAVYQPQHFGDGTRLSIL.